These T cell receptor beta chains were read from a single sample in a study of shared clonotypes between healthy human individuals. Repertoires were generated with immunoSEQ multiplex PCR, while TCRdb's copy carries only in-frame clones and drops some. The data contain fewer than 1 million clones, about 96% of them singletons. The material sequenced was naive CD8+ T cells sorted from blood. The receptors shown here come from a young man in good health. CDR3s include the opening cysteine and the closing phenylalanine or tryptophan.

J: TRBJ2-1; V: TRBV6-6; CDR3: CASSTGTSGGYNEQFF
J: TRBJ1-2; V: TRBV9; CDR3: CASSVSRGGSDRDYGYTF
J: TRBJ2-6; V: TRBV5-1; CDR3: CASSLAGSGANVLTF
J: TRBJ2-7; V: TRBV7-2; CDR3: CASSPPTSATYEQYF
J: TRBJ2-1; V: TRBV7-9; CDR3: CASTAGAGPYNEQFF
J: TRBJ2-7; V: TRBV9; CDR3: CASSQSVGYEQYF
J: TRBJ2-5; V: TRBV28; CDR3: CASSWFEETQYF
J: TRBJ2-7; V: TRBV18; CDR3: CASSPRDRAIAHEQYF
J: TRBJ2-1; V: TRBV2; CDR3: CASSEGTSGRTTPNEQFF
J: TRBJ2-1; V: TRBV18; CDR3: CASSSWSRGVDEQFF
J: TRBJ2-5; V: TRBV4-1; CDR3: CASSQGGSREETQYF
J: TRBJ2-7; V: TRBV5-5; CDR3: CASSLTGAAHEQYF
J: TRBJ2-7; V: TRBV7-9; CDR3: CASSLVGDYRGGIYEQYF
J: TRBJ1-4; V: TRBV7-2; CDR3: CASSFGGASEKLFF
J: TRBJ2-2; V: TRBV10-2; CDR3: CASIDRIANTGELFF
J: TRBJ2-5; V: TRBV4-1; CDR3: CASSFRQGEGETQYF
J: TRBJ2-1; V: TRBV7-8; CDR3: CASSLAFRSQGPEQFF
J: TRBJ1-5; V: TRBV9; CDR3: CASSPREDGNQPQHF
J: TRBJ2-1; V: TRBV6-9; CDR3: CASNGTRKPEGVDEQFF
J: TRBJ2-2; V: TRBV10-2; CDR3: CASQSGLGPGELFF
J: TRBJ1-4; V: TRBV5-4; CDR3: CASSLSWEPNEKLFF
J: TRBJ2-3; V: TRBV18; CDR3: CASSPPDDNVAGFAIDTQYF
J: TRBJ2-7; V: TRBV7-6; CDR3: CASREGTGSSYEQYF
J: TRBJ1-2; V: TRBV14; CDR3: CASSQLGYGYTF
J: TRBJ1-2; V: TRBV6-6; CDR3: CASSYLGSNYGYTF
J: TRBJ2-7; V: TRBV4-3; CDR3: CASSRDSSYEQYF
J: TRBJ2-3; V: TRBV9; CDR3: CASSTGTRADTQYF
J: TRBJ1-2; V: TRBV29-1; CDR3: CSVEDVGRAGYGYTF
J: TRBJ1-2; V: TRBV28; CDR3: CARTGGNLNYGYTF
J: TRBJ2-7; V: TRBV2; CDR3: CASSQNEQYF
J: TRBJ2-1; V: TRBV4-2; CDR3: CASSQGFNGAEASEQFF
J: TRBJ2-5; V: TRBV4-1; CDR3: CASSQVDNTREETQYF
J: TRBJ1-3; V: TRBV27; CDR3: CASSLTYSSGNTIYF
J: TRBJ2-3; V: TRBV28; CDR3: CASSLTVGGTDTQYF
J: TRBJ2-5; V: TRBV30; CDR3: CAWSVWGIAGAEETQYF
J: TRBJ2-7; V: TRBV7-9; CDR3: CASSQINYEQYF
J: TRBJ2-7; V: TRBV27; CDR3: CASSFSAAGGVSYEQYF
J: TRBJ2-7; V: TRBV10-3; CDR3: CAITAPDRSYEQYF
J: TRBJ2-2; V: TRBV7-8; CDR3: CASSSPGLAGVSLGTGELFF
J: TRBJ2-1; V: TRBV9; CDR3: CATSRGSSYNEQFF
J: TRBJ2-7; V: TRBV27; CDR3: CASSPGQGAYEQYF
J: TRBJ2-3; V: TRBV19; CDR3: CASTMGREYADTQYF
J: TRBJ2-7; V: TRBV13; CDR3: CASSSGLAGGPPTYEQYF
J: TRBJ2-7; V: TRBV5-5; CDR3: CASSRERTGLRYEQYF
J: TRBJ2-1; V: TRBV7-9; CDR3: CASSLVAGFSPAYNEQFF
J: TRBJ2-7; V: TRBV7-9; CDR3: CASRSSGSIYEQYF
J: TRBJ2-1; V: TRBV5-1; CDR3: CASSLAVAGVHEQFF
J: TRBJ2-7; V: TRBV9; CDR3: CASSVSPLPGILHEQYF
J: TRBJ1-4; V: TRBV5-5; CDR3: CASSLAGEKLFF
J: TRBJ1-1; V: TRBV7-9; CDR3: CASTDVLGRAFF
J: TRBJ1-2; V: TRBV9; CDR3: CASSPGGNHGYTF
J: TRBJ1-2; V: TRBV7-9; CDR3: CASSLGDTFNYGYTF
J: TRBJ2-7; V: TRBV4-1; CDR3: CASSLGTSGTYEQYF
J: TRBJ1-2; V: TRBV18; CDR3: CASSPIITGGPNYGYTF
J: TRBJ1-2; V: TRBV7-9; CDR3: CASSLGGFGYTF
J: TRBJ1-1; V: TRBV7-8; CDR3: CASSFSRGNTEAFF
J: TRBJ2-3; V: TRBV11-2; CDR3: CASSLVGRGLVDTQYF
J: TRBJ2-3; V: TRBV6-6; CDR3: CASSYSGQPDTQYF
J: TRBJ2-7; V: TRBV5-1; CDR3: CASSLILSPYEQYF
J: TRBJ1-4; V: TRBV2; CDR3: CASGGTGTEKLFF